This TCR beta chain was identified in a study of molecular identifiers for immune sequencing clone quantification. Study-level results: Over 97% of effector molecules, yet under 1% of naive-cell molecules, were held by clones above 20 RNA copies.

Naive CD8 libraries came from approximately 20,000 to 1,000,000 sorted cells with 10%, 30% or 50% RNA. The CDR3 consists of 15 residues. The V gene's germline CDR1 is LGHDT and CDR2 YNNKEL (reference sequence). V shed 4 bases and J shed 4 bases, with 14 bases lying between them. This clonotype was counted at least ten times. The antigen is not known. Previously reported methods and listed TCR primers produced the bulk TCR libraries. TCRdb redid the calling of the PCR reads with MiXCR, one entry per CDR3 protein. The table records about 640,000 distinct CDR3 sequences, 15% to 20% of them present only once.

This receptor was identified in a human donor in good health. Some libraries in this study had Jurkat cell RNA spiked in. This chain links TRBV3-1 with TRBJ2-4; D remains unclear. The sequencing sample was made of naive CD8+ T cells from blood, with Jurkat cell RNA spiked in. Stated subset: FACS-sorted CD8+CD4-CCR7+CD45RA+ naive T cells. As DNA, the CDR3 is TGTGCCAGCAGCCTCGGCCAGAGATTTAAAAACATTCAGTACTTC. Its protein product is CASSLGQRFKNIQYF.